The 15 T cell receptor beta chains below all came from one sample that was sequenced in a study of T cell repertoires in cytomegalovirus infection. Each CDR3 protein is one row after TCRdb ran MiXCR on the reads. The sample consists of around 300,000 distinct CDR3 sequences, roughly 25% of them appearing once. Antigens for these TCRs are unknown. Sequencing used cultured PBMCs, obtained from culture after CMV antigen stimulation. The receptors were gathered from a human donor in good health (CMV status not recorded). Some clones in this sample may be carry-over from other donors' samples.

This clonotype was counted a single time. A much larger clone lies a single base off, so this may be a read error. This chain links TRBV12-3 or TRBV12-4 with TRBJ2-1, with 7 bases fitting TRBD2. The CDR3 has 15 residues. The CDR3 is CDSKKRDGSYNEQFF. The CDR3 coding sequence is TGTGACAGCAAAAAGCGGGACGGGTCCTACAATGAGCAGTTCTTC.

The chain uses TRBV2 and TRBJ1-1; 8 nucleotides line up with TRBD1. The CDR3 has 12 amino acids. The V gene's germline CDR1 is SNHLY and CDR2 FYNNEI. V was clipped by 6 bases and J by 6 bases; unmatched bases: 3. The DNA of the CDR3 is TGTGCCAGCAGGAGGACAGGGCCTGAAGCTTTCTTT. Protein: CASRRTGPEAFF.

The chain uses TRBV5-1 and TRBJ1-1; D remains ambiguous. CDR3 size: 13 residues. V lost 6 bases and J lost 3, with 12 bases in between. Germline V gene lookup returns CDR1 SGHRS and CDR2 YFSETQ. The CDR3 sequence: CASTPNLDTEAFF. The DNA of the CDR3 is TGCGCCAGCACCCCGAATTTGGACACTGAAGCTTTCTTT.

This clonotype was recorded a few times. V and J are TRBV11-3 and TRBJ2-2; D gene unclear. Trimming left V 5 bases short and J 1 base short, with 2 bases between. Germline V gene sequence: CDR1 SGHNT, CDR2 YENEEA. The CDR3 runs to 12 residues. CDR3 nucleotide sequence: TGTGCCAGCAGCGGGAACACCGGGGAGCTGTTTTTT. It codes for CASSGNTGELFF.

This clonotype was counted a few times. This sequence joins TRBV28 and TRBJ2-4; weak D call: TRBD2 (5 bases). Germline V gives CDR1 MDHEN, CDR2 SYDVKM. The CDR3 consists of 12 residues. Deletions cut 10 bases from V and 4 bases from J, with 11 bases between. CDR3 nucleotides: TGTGCCACCTTAGCGTGGAAAAACATTCAGTACTTC. The encoded protein is CATLAWKNIQYF.

The rearrangement uses TRBV12-3 or TRBV12-4 and TRBJ2-3; D is ambiguous. CDR3 length equals 16 residues. Trimming left V 6 bases short and J 0 bases short, with 16 bases between. CDR3 protein: CASSHPGQTSTDTQYF. CDR3 DNA sequence: TGTGCCAGCAGCCATCCCGGTCAGACCAGCACAGATACGCAGTATTTT.

The chain links TRBV10-3 to TRBJ2-7, with D perhaps matching TRBD1 (6 bases). CDR1 is ENHRY and CDR2 is SYGVKD in the germline V gene. Trimming shortened V by 6 bases and J by 2 bases, and 20 bases separated the two germline ends. This CDR3 comprises 16 residues. In DNA form, the CDR3 reads TGTGCCATCAGGGGACAAGGCTCCGGAGCTACCTACGAGCAGTACTTC. Translated: CAIRGQGSGATYEQYF.

The chain recombines TRBV12-3 or TRBV12-4 with TRBJ1-5; D gene uncertain. Trimming cost V 3 bases and J 2 bases, with 8 bases left between them. This CDR3 has 14 residues. In nucleotides, the CDR3 is TGTGCCAGCAGTTTTTTCGGGGGCAATCAGCCCCAGCATTTT. Translation gives CASSFFGGNQPQHF.

A few counts support this clonotype. V is TRBV27 and J is TRBJ2-7; TRBD2 matches 12 bases. Germline V CDR1 and CDR2: MNHEY, SMNVEV (reference sequence). This CDR3 is 16 amino acids long. J lost 1 base, V lost 7 bases, and 8 bases had no gene match. Written as DNA, the CDR3 is TGTGCCAGCACCGGACTAGCGGGACGAGAGTCCTACGAGCAGTACTTC. This encodes CASTGLAGRESYEQYF.

This clonotype has a handful of counts. The CDR3 loop reads CASSSRQGGNTEAFF. DNA for the CDR3: TGTGCCAGCAGTTCTCGACAGGGAGGGAATACTGAAGCTTTCTTT. This rearrangement joins TRBV28 to TRBJ1-1; 7 nucleotides line up with TRBD1. The germline CDR1 and CDR2 sequences are MDHEN and SYDVKM. The J segment lost 5 bases and the V segment lost 4 bases, leaving 10 bases of the junction unmatched. The CDR3 runs 15 residues.

V gene TRBV4-1 combines with J gene TRBJ1-1; D remains unclear. The V end was cut by 0 bases, the J end by 10 bases, with 12 bases between. This CDR3 is built from 13 residues. The germline CDR1 and CDR2 sequences are MGHRA and YSYEKL. CDR3 amino acids: CASSQDSNRGAFF. The CDR3 DNA follows: TGCGCCAGCAGCCAAGATAGCAACAGAGGAGCTTTCTTT.

There are a few counts of this clonotype. This chain joins TRBV6-1 and TRBJ2-2; the D gene could be TRBD1 or TRBD2 (7 bases each). The germline V and J ends were trimmed by 10 bases and 3 bases, with 15 bases remaining between them. CDR1 and CDR2 from the germline V gene are MNHNS and SASEGT. The CDR3 contains 14 residues. CDR3 in amino acids: CAIKAGQHTGELFF. Here the CDR3 DNA reads TGTGCCATTAAAGCGGGACAGCACACCGGGGAGCTGTTTTTT.

The CDR3 DNA follows: TGTGCCAGCAGCTACCTGGGGAGGGGGCAAGAAGCTTTCTTT. Protein product: CASSYLGRGQEAFF. The rearrangement joins TRBV7-2 to TRBJ1-1; 7 bases map to TRBD1. Germline V CDR1 and CDR2: SGHTA, FQGNSA. The CDR3 is 14 amino acids. V lost 4 bases and J lost 8; bases outside the gene matches: 10.

The chain employs TRBV5-1 and TRBJ2-1, with 10 bases aligning to TRBD2. Germline V lookup: CDR1 SGHRS, CDR2 YFSETQ. This CDR3 is 15 amino acids long. The V and J ends lost 4 bases and 9 bases, in that order; junction bases with no gene match: 10. For the CDR3, the DNA is TGCGCCAGCAGCCCTGGACTAGCGGTGGCGGGTGAGCAGTTCTTC. It codes for CASSPGLAVAGEQFF.

CDR3 in amino acids: CASSQGLSSGANVLTF. As DNA, the CDR3 is TGTGCCAGCAGCCAGGGGCTCAGCTCTGGGGCCAACGTCCTGACTTTC. J is TRBJ2-6 and V is TRBV7-9; D might be TRBD1 (6 bases). The length of the CDR3 is 16 residues. V was shortened by 5 bases and J by 0 bases, with 11 bases between the two germline ends. Germline assignment: CDR1 SEHNR and CDR2 FQNEAQ (reference sequence).